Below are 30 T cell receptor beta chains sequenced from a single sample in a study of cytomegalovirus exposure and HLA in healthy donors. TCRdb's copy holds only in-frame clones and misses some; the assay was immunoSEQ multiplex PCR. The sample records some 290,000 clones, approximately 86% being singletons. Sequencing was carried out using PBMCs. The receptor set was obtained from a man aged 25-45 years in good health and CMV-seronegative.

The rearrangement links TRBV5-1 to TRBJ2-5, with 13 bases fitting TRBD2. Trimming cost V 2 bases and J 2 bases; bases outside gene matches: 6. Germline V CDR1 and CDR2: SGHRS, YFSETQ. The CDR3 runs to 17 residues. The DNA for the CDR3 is TGCGCCAGCAGCTTCTACCGGACTAGCGGGGGTCAAGAGACCCAGTACTTC. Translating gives CASSFYRTSGGQETQYF.

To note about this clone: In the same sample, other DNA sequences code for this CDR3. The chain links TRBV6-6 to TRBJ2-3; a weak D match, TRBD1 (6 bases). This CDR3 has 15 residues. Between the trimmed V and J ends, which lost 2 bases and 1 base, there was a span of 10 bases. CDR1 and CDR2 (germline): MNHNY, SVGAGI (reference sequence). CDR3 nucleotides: TGTGCCAGCAGTTACCCAGCAGGGGGCACAGATACGCAGTATTTT. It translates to CASSYPAGGTDTQYF.

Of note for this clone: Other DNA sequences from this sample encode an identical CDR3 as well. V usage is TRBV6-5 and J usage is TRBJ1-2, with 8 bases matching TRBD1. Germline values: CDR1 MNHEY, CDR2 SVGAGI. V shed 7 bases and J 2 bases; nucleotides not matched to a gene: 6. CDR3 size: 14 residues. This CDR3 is CASTRTGRNYGYTF. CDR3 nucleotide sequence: TGTGCCAGCACTCGGACAGGGCGCAACTATGGCTACACCTTC.

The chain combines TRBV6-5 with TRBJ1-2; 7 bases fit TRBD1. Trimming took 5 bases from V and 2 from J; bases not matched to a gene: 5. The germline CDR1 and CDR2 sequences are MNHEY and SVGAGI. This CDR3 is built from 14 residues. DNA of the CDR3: TGTGCCAGCAGTCTGGGACAGACGAACTATGGCTACACCTTC. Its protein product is CASSLGQTNYGYTF.

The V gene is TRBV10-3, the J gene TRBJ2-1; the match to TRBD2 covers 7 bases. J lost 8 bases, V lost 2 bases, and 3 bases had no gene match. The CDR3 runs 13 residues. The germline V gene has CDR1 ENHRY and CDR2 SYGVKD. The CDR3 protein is CAISEGSGDEQFF. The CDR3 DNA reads TGTGCCATCAGTGAGGGAAGCGGGGATGAGCAGTTCTTC.

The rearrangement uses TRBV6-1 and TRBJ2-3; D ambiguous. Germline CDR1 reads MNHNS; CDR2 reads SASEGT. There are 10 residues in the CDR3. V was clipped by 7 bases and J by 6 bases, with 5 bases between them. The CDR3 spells CASTLDTQYF. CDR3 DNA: TGTGCCAGCACCCTTGATACGCAGTATTTT.

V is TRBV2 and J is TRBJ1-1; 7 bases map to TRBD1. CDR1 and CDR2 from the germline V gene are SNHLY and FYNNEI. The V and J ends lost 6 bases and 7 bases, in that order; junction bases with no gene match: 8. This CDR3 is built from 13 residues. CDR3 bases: TGTGCCAGCAGAAACCAGGGGGTGTTTGAAGCTTTCTTT. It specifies CASRNQGVFEAFF.

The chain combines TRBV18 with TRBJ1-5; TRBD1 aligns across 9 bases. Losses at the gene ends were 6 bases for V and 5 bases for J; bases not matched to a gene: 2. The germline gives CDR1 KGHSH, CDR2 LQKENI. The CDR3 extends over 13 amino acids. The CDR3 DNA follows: TGTGCCAGCTCTTGGACAGGGGATCAGCCCCAGCATTTT. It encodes CASSWTGDQPQHF.

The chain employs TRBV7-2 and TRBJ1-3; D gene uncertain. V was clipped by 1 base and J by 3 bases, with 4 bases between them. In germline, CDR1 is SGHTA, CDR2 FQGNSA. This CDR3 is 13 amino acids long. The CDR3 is CASSLVSGNTIYF. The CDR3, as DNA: TGTGCCAGCAGCTTAGTGAGTGGAAACACCATATATTTT.

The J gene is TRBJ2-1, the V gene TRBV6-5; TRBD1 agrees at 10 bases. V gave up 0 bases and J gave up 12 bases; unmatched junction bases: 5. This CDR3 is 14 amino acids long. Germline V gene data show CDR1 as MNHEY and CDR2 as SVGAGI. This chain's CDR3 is CASSYSDRGLVQFF. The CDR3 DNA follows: TGTGCCAGCAGTTACTCTGACAGGGGGCTGGTGCAGTTCTTC.

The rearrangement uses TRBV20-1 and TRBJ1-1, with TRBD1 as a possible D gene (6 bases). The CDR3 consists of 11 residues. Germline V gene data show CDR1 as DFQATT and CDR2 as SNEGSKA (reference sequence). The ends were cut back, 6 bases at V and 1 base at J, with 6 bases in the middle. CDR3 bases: TGCAGTGCGGGGGCGAACACTGAAGCTTTCTTT. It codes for CSAGANTEAFF.

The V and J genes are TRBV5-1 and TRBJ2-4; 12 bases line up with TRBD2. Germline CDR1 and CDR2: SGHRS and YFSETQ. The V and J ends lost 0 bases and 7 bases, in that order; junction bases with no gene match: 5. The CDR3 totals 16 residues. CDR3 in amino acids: CASSLAASGGANIQYF. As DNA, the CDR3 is TGCGCCAGCAGCTTGGCGGCTAGCGGGGGGGCTAACATTCAGTACTTC.

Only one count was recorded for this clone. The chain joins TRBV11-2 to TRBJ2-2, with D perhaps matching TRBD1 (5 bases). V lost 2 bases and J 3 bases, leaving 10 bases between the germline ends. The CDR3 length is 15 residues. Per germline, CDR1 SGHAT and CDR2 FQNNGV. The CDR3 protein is CASSLQGGDTGELFF. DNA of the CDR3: TGTGCCAGCAGCTTACAGGGTGGGGACACCGGGGAGCTGTTTTTT.

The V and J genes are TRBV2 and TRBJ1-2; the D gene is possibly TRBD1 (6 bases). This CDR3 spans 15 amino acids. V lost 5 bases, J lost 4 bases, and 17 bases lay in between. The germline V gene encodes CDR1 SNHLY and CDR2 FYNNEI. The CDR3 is CASSSDRKWGYGYTF. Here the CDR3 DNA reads TGTGCCAGCAGTAGCGACAGGAAATGGGGCTATGGCTACACCTTC. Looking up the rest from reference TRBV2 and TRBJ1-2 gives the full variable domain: EPEVTQTPSHQVTQMGQEVILRCVPISNHLYFYWYRQILGQKVEFLVSFYNNEISEKSEIFDDQFSVERPDGSNFTLKIRSTKLEDSAMYFCASSSDRKWGYGYTFGSGTRLTVV.

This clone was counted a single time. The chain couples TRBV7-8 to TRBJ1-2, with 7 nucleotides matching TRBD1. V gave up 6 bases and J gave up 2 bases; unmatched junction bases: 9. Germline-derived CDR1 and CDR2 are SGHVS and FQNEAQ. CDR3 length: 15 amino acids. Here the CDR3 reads CASSSTGLSNYGYTF. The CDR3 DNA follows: TGTGCCAGCAGTTCGACAGGGCTCTCGAACTATGGCTACACCTTC.

The CDR3: CASSLQGADTQYF. CDR3 bases: TGCGCCAGCAGCTTACAGGGGGCAGATACGCAGTATTTT. The chain recombines TRBV5-1 with TRBJ2-3; 8 nucleotides agree with TRBD1. Losses at the gene ends were 2 bases for V and 4 bases for J; bases not matched to a gene: 0. This CDR3 region has 13 residues. Germline CDR1 reads SGHRS; CDR2 reads YFSETQ.

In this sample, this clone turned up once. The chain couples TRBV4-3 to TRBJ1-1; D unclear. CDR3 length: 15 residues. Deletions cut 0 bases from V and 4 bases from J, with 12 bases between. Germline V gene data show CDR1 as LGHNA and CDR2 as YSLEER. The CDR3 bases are TGCGCCAGCAGCCAAGATGCGGGTGGCAGCACTGAAGCTTTCTTT. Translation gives CASSQDAGGSTEAFF.

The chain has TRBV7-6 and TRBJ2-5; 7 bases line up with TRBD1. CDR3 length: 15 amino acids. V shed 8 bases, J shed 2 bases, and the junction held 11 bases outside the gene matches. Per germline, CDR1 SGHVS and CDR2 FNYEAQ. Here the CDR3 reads CASGLLRGLQETQYF. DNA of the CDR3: TGTGCCAGCGGACTCCTCAGGGGGTTACAAGAGACCCAGTACTTC.

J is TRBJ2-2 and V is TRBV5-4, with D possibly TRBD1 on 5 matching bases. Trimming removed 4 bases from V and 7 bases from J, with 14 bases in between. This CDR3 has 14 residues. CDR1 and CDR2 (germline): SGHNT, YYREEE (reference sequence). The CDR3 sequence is CASSARTPLGELFF. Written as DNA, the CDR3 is TGTGCCAGCAGCGCAAGGACACCTCTCGGGGAGCTGTTTTTT.

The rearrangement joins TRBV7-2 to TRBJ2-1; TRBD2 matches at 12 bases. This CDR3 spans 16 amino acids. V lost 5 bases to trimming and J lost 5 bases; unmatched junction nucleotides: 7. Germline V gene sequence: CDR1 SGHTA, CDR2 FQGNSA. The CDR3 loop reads CASSQGLAGPHNEQFF. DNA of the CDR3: TGTGCCAGCAGCCAAGGACTAGCGGGGCCCCACAATGAGCAGTTCTTC.

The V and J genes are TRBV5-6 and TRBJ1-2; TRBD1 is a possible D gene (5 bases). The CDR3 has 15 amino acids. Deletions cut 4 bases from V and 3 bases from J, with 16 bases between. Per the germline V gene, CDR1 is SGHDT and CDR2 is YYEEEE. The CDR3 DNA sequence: TGTGCCAGCAGCAATCAAGGGGAGGCCTACTATGGCTACACCTTC. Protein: CASSNQGEAYYGYTF. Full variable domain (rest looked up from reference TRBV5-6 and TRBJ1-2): DAGVTQSPTHLIKTRGQQVTLRCSPKSGHDTVSWYQQALGQGPQFIFQYYEEEERQRGNFPDRFSGHQFPNYSSELNVNALLLGDSALYLCASSNQGEAYYGYTFGSGTRLTVV.

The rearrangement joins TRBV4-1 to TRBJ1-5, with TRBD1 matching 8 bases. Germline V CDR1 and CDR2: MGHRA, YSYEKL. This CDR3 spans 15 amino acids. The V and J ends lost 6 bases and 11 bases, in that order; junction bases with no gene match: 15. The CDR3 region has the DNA TGCGCCAGCAGTCAGCCTCGACAGGGGAGGTTGGCCCAGCATTTT. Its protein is CASSQPRQGRLAQHF.

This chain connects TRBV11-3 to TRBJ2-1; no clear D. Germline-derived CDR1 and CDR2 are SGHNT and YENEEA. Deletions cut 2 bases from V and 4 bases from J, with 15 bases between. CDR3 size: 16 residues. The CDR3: CASSLTAEVIYNEQFF. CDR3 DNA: TGTGCCAGCAGCTTAACAGCAGAAGTAATTTACAATGAGCAGTTCTTC.

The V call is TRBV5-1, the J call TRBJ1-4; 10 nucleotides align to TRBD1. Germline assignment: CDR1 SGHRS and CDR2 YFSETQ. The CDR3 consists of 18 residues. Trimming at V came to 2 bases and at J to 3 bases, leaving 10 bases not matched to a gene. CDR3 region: CASSLLRDRGLANEKLFF. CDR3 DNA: TGCGCCAGCAGCTTACTCCGAGACAGGGGGCTTGCTAATGAAAAACTGTTTTTT.

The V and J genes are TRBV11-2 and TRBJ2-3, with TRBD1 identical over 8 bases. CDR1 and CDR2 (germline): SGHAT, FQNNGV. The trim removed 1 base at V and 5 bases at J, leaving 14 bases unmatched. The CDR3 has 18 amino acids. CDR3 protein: CASSLALLQGGGGDTQYF. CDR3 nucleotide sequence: TGTGCCAGCAGCTTAGCCCTCCTACAGGGGGGCGGTGGAGATACGCAGTATTTT. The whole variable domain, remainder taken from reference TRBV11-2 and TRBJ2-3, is EAGVAQSPRYKIIEKRQSVAFWCNPISGHATLYWYQQILGQGPKLLIQFQNNGVVDDSQLPKDRFSAERLKGVDSTLKIQPAKLEDSAVYLCASSLALLQGGGGDTQYFGPGTRLTVL.

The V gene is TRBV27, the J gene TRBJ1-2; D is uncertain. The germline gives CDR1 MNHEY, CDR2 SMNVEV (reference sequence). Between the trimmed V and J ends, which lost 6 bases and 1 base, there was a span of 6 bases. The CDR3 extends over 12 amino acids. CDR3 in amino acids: CASREGNYGYTF. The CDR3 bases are TGTGCCAGCAGAGAGGGTAACTATGGCTACACCTTC.

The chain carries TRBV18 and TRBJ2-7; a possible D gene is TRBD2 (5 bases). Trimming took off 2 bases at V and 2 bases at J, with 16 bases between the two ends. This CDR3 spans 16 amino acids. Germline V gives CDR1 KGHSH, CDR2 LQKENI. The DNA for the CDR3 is TGTGCCAGCTCACCAACGGCAGGTCTAGCCACCTACGAGCAGTACTTC. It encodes CASSPTAGLATYEQYF.

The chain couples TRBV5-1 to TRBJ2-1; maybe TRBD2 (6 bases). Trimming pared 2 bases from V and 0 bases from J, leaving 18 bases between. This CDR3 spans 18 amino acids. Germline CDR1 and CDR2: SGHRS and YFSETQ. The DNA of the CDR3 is TGCGCCAGCAGCTTTGAGGGACTTACTAAGACCTCCTACAATGAGCAGTTCTTC. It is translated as CASSFEGLTKTSYNEQFF.

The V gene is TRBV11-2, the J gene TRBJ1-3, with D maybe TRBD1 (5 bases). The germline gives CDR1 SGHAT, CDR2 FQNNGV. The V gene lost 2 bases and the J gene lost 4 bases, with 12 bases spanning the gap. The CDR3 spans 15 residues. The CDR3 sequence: CASSLTLQVGNTIYF. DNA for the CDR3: TGTGCCAGCAGCTTAACATTACAGGTCGGAAACACCATATATTTT.

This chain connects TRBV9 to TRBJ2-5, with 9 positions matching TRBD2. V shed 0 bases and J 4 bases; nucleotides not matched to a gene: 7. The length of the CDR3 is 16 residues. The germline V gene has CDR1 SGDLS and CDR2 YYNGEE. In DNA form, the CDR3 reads TGTGCCAGCAGCGTAGTTGGCGGGGGGGGCCCAGAGACCCAGTACTTC. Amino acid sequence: CASSVVGGGGPETQYF.